Included here is one T cell receptor beta chain sequence, with context. The data originate from a study of CD8 T cells in Susac syndrome. TCR beta from blood CD8+ and CD4+ T cells was sequenced. Random hexamers primed reverse transcription of 0.5 to 1 ug RNA. Amplification of TCR beta CDR3 was carried out by immunoSEQ multiplex PCR, which covered 54 Vbeta and 13 Jbeta segments. TCRdb re-derived calls from the immunoSEQ multiplex PCR reads in MiXCR, one entry per CDR3 protein. The data show under 200,000 distinct CDR3 sequences, under 95% seen once. V was shortened by 7 bases and J by 5 bases, with 18 bases between the two germline ends. The germline V gene encodes CDR1 SNHLY and CDR2 FYNNEI. The CDR3 contains 14 residues.

Sequencing input: CD4+ T cells from PBMCs. The chain joins TRBV2 to TRBJ2-7; TRBD1 is a possible D gene (5 bases). The sequence derives from a human donor in good health. The CDR3 loop reads CASTPGRANHEQYF. The CDR3, as DNA: TGTGCCAGCACCCCTGGCAGGGCTAACCACGAGCAGTACTTC.